This T cell receptor (beta chain) was profiled in a study of cytomegalovirus exposure and HLA in healthy donors. The V and J ends lost 2 bases and 4 bases respectively, with 8 bases between them. CDR3 length: 13 amino acids. Per the germline V gene, CDR1 is MDHEN and CDR2 is SYDVKM. Study-wide results and caveats: Several top significant clusters appeared, in a later analysis, to be linked to common viral pathogens. Sequencing had likely introduced a cluster of highly shared sequence variants as an artifact.

With 60 Vbeta and 13 Jbeta primers, the PCR was carried out. Method: immunoSEQ multiplex PCR; TCRdb's copy keeps in-frame clones and lacks some. The table records 200,000 to 250,000 clones, around 80% of them present only once. Comments on this clone: Its antigen is not known.

The source is a middle-aged woman in good health and CMV-seronegative. Sequencing input: PBMCs. The chain recombines TRBV28 with TRBJ1-1; D unresolved. Here the CDR3 DNA reads TGTGCCAGCAGTTTAACTGGCGGCACTGAAGCTTTCTTT. It specifies CASSLTGGTEAFF. Full variable domain (remainder filled in from reference TRBV28 and TRBJ1-1): DVKVTQSSRYLVKRTGEKVFLECVQDMDHENMFWYRQDPGLGLRLIYFSYDVKMKEKGDIPEGYSVSREKKERFSLILESASTNQTSMYLCASSLTGGTEAFFGQGTRLTVV.